The subject of this entry is one T cell receptor beta chain. CDR1 and CDR2 (germline): KGHSH, LQKENI. The V end was cut by 1 base, the J end by 3 bases, with 20 bases between. This CDR3 spans 18 amino acids. The protocol was immunoSEQ multiplex PCR, while the TCRdb copy is restricted to in-frame clones and leaves out a portion. The data hold around 250,000 clones, with about 90% observed a single time. These data originate in a study of blood T cell repertoires in COVID-19. Study context: COVID-19 samples, acute and convalescent, were from the United States, Italy and Spain. Sample material is recorded as cDNA or gDNA derived from T cells, B-cell-depleted T cells, or PBMCs.

Participants reported their clinical history, and cohort assignment relied on those reports. The sequenced material came from PBMCs or T cells enriched from blood (not recorded which). The rearrangement joins TRBV18 to TRBJ2-3, with D perhaps matching TRBD2 (6 bases). The origin of this receptor is a human donor in a cohort exposed to, infected with or recovered from COVID-19 (not recorded which). The donor label of this sample is uncertain. CDR3 in DNA: TGTGCCAGCTCACCACAAACCCGGGACTCGGCGCTAACAGATACGCAGTATTTT. This gives the protein CASSPQTRDSALTDTQYF.